This T cell receptor (beta chain) was identified during a study of blood T cell repertoires in COVID-19. Study-level information: Acute and convalescent COVID-19 samples came from the United States, Italy and Spain. In each case, the material was cDNA or gDNA derived from T cells, B-cell-depleted T cells, or PBMCs.

V gave up 2 bases and J gave up 3 bases; unmatched junction bases: 7. The CDR3 is 17 residues long. Germline lookup yields CDR1 MNHNS and CDR2 SASEGT. Original methodology: The authors estimated nucleated cell counts from reference gene primer amplification. The method was immunoSEQ multiplex PCR; TCRdb's version includes in-frame clones alone and lacks a portion of them. The D gene and trimming were derived from the DNA, and the V and J assignments and clone size from that table. The table lists more than 15,000 clones, around 73% of them singletons, with 22% in the top ten. The sequence was obtained from a man aged 55 to 70 with active or convalescent COVID-19. The rearrangement uses TRBV6-1 and TRBJ2-1, with TRBD2 matching over 10 bases. Specimen: peripheral blood. The CDR3 DNA is TGTGCCAGCAGTGAATCACTGGCTAGCGGGAGCTACAATGAGCAGTTCTTC. Translated, it gives CASSESLASGSYNEQFF.